The entry below gives a single T cell receptor beta chain sequence along with its context. Its recognized antigen is unknown. The input lacks base qualities; no much larger clone sits a single base away. This entry is derived from a study of blood T cells in healthy people across ages (dated by TCRdb to between 2015 and 2016). Context from the whole study: Template switching captured roughly one uniquely barcoded TCR beta cDNA molecule per two T cells in model experiments. The donors were split into four age groups: young (average around 17 years), middle-aged (about 40), aged (approximately 60) and long-lived (about 82). Using the same blood draw, the study looked at two additional independent replicas of 1 million unique cDNA reads for two donors, one aged 18 to 30 and the other aged 80 or older. Age-related changes in TCR beta repertoire diversity were measured in the study by deep sequencing normalized with unique cDNA molecular identifiers. Donors of different ages were randomly distributed across sequencing lanes to avoid experimental bias.

General findings and caveats noted by the study authors: Because the CMV infection status of the donors was unknown, age-related changes in expanded clonotypes may potentially have been confounded. Conclusive comparison of naive and antigen-experienced compartments was prevented by the profiling of bulk unsorted PBMCs. The percentage of naive T cells measured by flow cytometry correlated strongly with observed TCR beta diversity. The long-lived group showed more naive CD4+ T cells, fewer expanded clones and increased TCR diversity than the aged group, suggesting age selection. Estimates of total diversity based on one million sequenced T cells were regarded as lower bounds and as underestimates. Observed TCR beta diversity per million T cells fell roughly linearly with age, and a significant reduction was already apparent by age about 36.

The CDR3 has 13 amino acids, counting the end cysteine and phenylalanine. Solely the CDR3 DNA is kept, with 39 bases framed from the first base. The germline V gene (reference sequence) yields LGHDT for CDR1 and YNNKEL for CDR2. V is cut by 5 bases and J by 2 bases, and the space between the germline ends is 8 bases. The 39 donors, aged about 6 to 95 years, were systemically healthy Caucasian individuals from Russia. Each donor gave roughly 9 milliliters of peripheral blood, drawn into EDTA-treated Vacutainer tubes. Ficoll-Paque density-gradient centrifugation was used to isolate PBMCs, with at least 6 million obtained per sample. Trizol reagent was used to extract total RNA from the PBMCs, yielding at least 5.5 micrograms per sample. For every donor, flow cytometry on a PBMC aliquot measured the percentage of naive CD45RAhigh/CD27high T cells. Libraries came from 5' RACE. Sequenced on an Illumina HiSeq 2500. A second about 7 to 12 cycle PCR used a sample-barcoded 5' primer and a J-beta primer mix. Each TCR beta cDNA molecule received a unique molecular identifier from a template-switch 5' adaptor carrying 12 random nucleotides. Each sample yielded at least 3 million CDR3-containing paired-end reads. First-strand cDNA was synthesized from all RNA with the Mint cDNA synthesis kit, primed by a TRBC-specific oligonucleotide. Following uracil-DNA glycosylase treatment, all cDNA underwent a first 18-cycle PCR with the universal primers M1SS and BC2_uni_R. The study's own analysis went as follows. Each sample was normalized by randomly selecting 1 million high-quality reads, each carrying a distinct molecular identifier. Reads with shared molecular identifiers were discarded instead of being binned into consensus sequences. CDR3 identification, clonotype clustering and error correction used MiTCR with a Q25 quality threshold and the strictest error-elimination algorithm. A nonparametric unseen species model using Euler transformation provided a lower-bound estimate of total TCR beta diversity. The public reads were quality trimmed at Q25 with fastp and then assembled into clones with MiXCR by TCRdb, keeping productive beta chains. Each entry merges the rows of one CDR3 protein and shows their most common DNA and genes. TCRdb assigned the V and J calls; the authors' analysis was not used. Here the sample has 380,000 or so distinct CDR3 sequences; 45% to 60% occur a single time. The leading ten clones occupy under 65% of the sample.

The rearrangement combines TRBV3-1 with TRBJ2-3, with the D gene uncertain. The sequenced sample consisted of blood. This clonotype originated in a man aged 55 to 70 in good health. The CDR3 protein sequence reads: CASSWTNTDTQYF. Here is the DNA: TGTGCCAGCAGCTGGACCAACACAGATACGCAGTATTTT.